This paragraph covers one T cell receptor beta chain sequence. What it binds is not known. The repertoire was sequenced with immunoSEQ multiplex PCR; TCRdb's copy has only in-frame clones and lacks some. The sample contains fewer than 130,000 clones, around 94% of which appear only once. V gave up 6 bases and J gave up 10 bases, with 15 bases separating them. Germline CDR1 SNHLY, CDR2 FYNNEI. This CDR3 has 12 residues. The sample originates from a study of T cell responses to AZD1222 COVID-19 vaccine. Broader study findings: Targets within unmutated variant regions were reportedly found for nearly half of spike-specific TCRs. Donor demographics were predominantly white British with a female majority; clonal diversity may be underestimated. The study sampled repertoires only after the peak T cell response. CD4 TCRs linked to vaccination spanned spike, dominating at 160-218 and 743-854.

This sequence was found in an adult in good health. The specimen was peripheral blood, collected on day 0 of AZD1222 vaccination. J is TRBJ1-1 and V is TRBV2; a weak D match, TRBD1 (6 bases). CDR3 sequence reads: CASRWGAPSAFF. CDR3 nucleotides: TGTGCCAGCAGATGGGGGGCCCCGTCAGCTTTCTTT. Filled out from reference TRBV2 and TRBJ1-1, the complete variable domain reads EPEVTQTPSHQVTQMGQEVILRCVPISNHLYFYWYRQILGQKVEFLVSFYNNEISEKSEIFDDQFSVERPDGSNFTLKIRSTKLEDSAMYFCASRWGAPSAFFGQGTRLTVV.